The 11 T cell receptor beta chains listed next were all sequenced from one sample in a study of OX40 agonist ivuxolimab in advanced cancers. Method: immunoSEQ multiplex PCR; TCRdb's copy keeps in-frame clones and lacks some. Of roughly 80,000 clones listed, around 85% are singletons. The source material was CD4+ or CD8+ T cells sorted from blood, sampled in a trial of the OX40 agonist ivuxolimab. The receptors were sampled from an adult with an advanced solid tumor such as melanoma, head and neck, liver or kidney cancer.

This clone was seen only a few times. The CDR3 spells CASSLKDSVYGYTF. In nucleotides, the CDR3 is TGTGCCAGCAGCCTGAAGGACAGCGTATATGGCTACACCTTC. The J gene is TRBJ1-2, the V gene TRBV7-9; D possibly corresponds to TRBD1 (6 bases). V dropped 5 bases and J dropped 5 bases, with 15 bases sitting between them. The V gene's germline CDR1 is SEHNR and CDR2 FQNEAQ (reference sequence). The CDR3 totals 14 residues.

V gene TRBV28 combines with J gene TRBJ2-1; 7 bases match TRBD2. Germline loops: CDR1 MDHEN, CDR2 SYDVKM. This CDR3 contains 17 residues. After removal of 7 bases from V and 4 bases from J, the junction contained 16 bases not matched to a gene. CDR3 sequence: CASNFGGWGSGYNEQFF. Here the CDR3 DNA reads TGTGCCAGCAATTTTGGGGGGTGGGGTAGCGGGTACAATGAGCAGTTCTTC.

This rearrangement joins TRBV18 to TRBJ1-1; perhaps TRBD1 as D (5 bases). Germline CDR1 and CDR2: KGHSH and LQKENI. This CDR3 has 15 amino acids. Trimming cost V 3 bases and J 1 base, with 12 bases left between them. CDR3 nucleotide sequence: TGTGCCAGCTCACCCAAACCCGGGACGAACACTGAAGCTTTCTTT. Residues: CASSPKPGTNTEAFF.

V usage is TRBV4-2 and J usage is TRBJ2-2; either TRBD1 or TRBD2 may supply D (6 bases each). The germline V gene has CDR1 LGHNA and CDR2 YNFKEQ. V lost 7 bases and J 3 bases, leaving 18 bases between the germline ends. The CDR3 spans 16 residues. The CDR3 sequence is CASTLRGVGDTGELFF. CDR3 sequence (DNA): TGTGCCAGCACCCTGAGGGGGGTTGGGGACACCGGGGAGCTGTTTTTT.

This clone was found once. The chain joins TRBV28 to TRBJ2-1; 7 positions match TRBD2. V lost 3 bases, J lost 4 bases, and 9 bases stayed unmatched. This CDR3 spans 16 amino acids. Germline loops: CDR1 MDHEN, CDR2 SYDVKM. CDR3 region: CASSLMAGVYYNEQFF. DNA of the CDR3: TGTGCCAGCAGTTTGATGGCGGGAGTCTATTACAATGAGCAGTTCTTC.

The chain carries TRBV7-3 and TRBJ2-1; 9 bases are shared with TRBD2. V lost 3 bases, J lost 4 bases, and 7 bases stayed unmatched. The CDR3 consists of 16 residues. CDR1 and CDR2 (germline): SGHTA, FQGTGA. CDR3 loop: CASSFSGGDLYNEQFF. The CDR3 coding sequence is TGTGCCAGCAGCTTTAGCGGGGGAGATTTATACAATGAGCAGTTCTTC. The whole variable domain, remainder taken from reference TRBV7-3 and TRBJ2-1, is GAGVSQTPSNKVTEKGKYVELRCDPISGHTALYWYRQSLGQGPEFLIYFQGTGAADDSGLPNDRFFAVRPEGSVSTLKIQRTERGDSAVYLCASSFSGGDLYNEQFFGPGTRLTVL.

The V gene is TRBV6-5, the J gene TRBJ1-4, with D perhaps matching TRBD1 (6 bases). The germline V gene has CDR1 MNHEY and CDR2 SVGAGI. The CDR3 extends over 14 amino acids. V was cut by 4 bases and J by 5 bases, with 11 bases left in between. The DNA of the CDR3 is TGTGCCAGCAGTTCTAGAACAGGGAATGAAAAACTGTTTTTT. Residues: CASSSRTGNEKLFF.

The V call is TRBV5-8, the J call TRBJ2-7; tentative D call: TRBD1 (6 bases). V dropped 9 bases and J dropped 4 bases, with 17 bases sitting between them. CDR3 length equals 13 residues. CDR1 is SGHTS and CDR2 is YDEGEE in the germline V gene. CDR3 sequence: CATEDRLSYEQYF. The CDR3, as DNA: TGTGCCACCGAAGACAGGCTTTCATACGAGCAGTACTTC.

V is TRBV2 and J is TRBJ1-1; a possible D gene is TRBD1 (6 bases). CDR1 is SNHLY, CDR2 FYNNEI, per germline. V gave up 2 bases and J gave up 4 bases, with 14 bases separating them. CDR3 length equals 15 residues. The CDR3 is CASSELQGGGTEAFF. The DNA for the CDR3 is TGTGCCAGCAGTGAACTACAGGGCGGTGGCACTGAAGCTTTCTTT.

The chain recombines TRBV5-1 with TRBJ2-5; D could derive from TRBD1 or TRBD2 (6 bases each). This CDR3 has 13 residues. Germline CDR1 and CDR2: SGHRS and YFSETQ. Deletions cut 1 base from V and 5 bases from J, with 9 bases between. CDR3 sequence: CASSLWGAETQYF. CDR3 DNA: TGCGCCAGCAGCTTGTGGGGGGCGGAGACCCAGTACTTC. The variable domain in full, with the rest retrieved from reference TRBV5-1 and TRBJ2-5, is KAGVTQTPRYLIKTRGQQVTLSCSPISGHRSVSWYQQTPGQGLQFLFEYFSETQRNKGNFPGRFSGRQFSNSRSEMNVSTLELGDSALYLCASSLWGAETQYFGPGTRLLVL.

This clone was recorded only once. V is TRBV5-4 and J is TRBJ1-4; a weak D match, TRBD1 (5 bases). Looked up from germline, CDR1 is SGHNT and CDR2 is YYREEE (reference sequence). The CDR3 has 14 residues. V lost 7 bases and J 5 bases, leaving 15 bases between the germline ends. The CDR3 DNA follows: TGTGCCAGCGGGGTGACGGGGCAAAATGAAAAACTGTTTTTT. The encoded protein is CASGVTGQNEKLFF.